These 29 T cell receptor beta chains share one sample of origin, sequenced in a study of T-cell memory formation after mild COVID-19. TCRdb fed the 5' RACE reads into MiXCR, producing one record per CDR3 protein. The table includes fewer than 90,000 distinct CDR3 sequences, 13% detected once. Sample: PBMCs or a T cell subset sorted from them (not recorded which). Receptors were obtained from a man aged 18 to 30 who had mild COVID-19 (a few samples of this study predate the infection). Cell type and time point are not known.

CDR3 bases: TGTGCCAGCTCCCAAGATACTTTAGCTCGGGAGCAGTACTTC. Translation: CASSQDTLAREQYF. The chain recombines TRBV18 with TRBJ2-7; D not certain. The CDR3 runs 14 residues. V lost 6 bases and J lost 7, with 19 bases in between. The V gene's germline CDR1 is KGHSH and CDR2 LQKENI. The full variable domain, its missing parts supplied by reference TRBV18 and TRBJ2-7, is NAGVMQNPRHLVRRRGQEARLRCSPMKGHSHVYWYRQLPEEGLKFMVYLQKENIIDESGMPKERFSAEFPKEGPSILRIQQVVRGDSAAYFCASSQDTLAREQYFGPGTRLTVT.

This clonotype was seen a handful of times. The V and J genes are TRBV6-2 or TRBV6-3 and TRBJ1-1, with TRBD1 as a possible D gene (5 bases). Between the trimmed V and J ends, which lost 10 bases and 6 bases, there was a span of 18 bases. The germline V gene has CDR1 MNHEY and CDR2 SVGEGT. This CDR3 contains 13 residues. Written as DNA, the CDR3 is TGTGCCACCTGGGACTTCCCGGAGCCTGAAGCTTTCTTT. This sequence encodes CATWDFPEPEAFF.

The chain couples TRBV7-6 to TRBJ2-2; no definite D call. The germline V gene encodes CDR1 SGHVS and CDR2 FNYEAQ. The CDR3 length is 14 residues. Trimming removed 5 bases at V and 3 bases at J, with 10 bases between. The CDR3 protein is CASSHRRDTGELFF. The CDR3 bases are TGTGCCAGCAGCCACCGAAGGGACACCGGGGAGCTGTTTTTT.

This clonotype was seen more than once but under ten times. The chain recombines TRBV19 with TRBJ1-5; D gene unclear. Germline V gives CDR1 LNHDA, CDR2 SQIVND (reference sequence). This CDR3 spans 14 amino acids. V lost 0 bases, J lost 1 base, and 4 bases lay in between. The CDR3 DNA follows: TGTGCCAGTAGTATAGACCCAAGCAATCAGCCCCAGCATTTT. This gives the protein CASSIDPSNQPQHF.

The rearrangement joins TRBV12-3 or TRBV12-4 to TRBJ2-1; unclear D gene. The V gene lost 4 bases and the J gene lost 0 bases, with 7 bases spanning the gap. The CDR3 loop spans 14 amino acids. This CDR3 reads CASSSVDSYNEQFF. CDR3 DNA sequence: TGTGCCAGCAGTTCGGTGGACTCCTACAATGAGCAGTTCTTC.

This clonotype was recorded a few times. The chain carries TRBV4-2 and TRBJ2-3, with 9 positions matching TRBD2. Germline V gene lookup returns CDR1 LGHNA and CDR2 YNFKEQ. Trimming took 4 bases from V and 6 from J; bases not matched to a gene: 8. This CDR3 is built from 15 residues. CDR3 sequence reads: CASSLNAGGPDTQYF. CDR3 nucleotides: TGTGCCAGCAGCCTCAACGCGGGGGGGCCCGATACGCAGTATTTT.

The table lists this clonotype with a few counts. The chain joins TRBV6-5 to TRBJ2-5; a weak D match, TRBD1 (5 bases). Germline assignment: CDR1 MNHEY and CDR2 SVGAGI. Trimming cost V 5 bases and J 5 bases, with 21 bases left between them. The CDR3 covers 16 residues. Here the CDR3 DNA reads TGTGCCAGCAGTAAGGGGTTGCTCAACGCAGGGGAGACCCAGTACTTC. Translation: CASSKGLLNAGETQYF.

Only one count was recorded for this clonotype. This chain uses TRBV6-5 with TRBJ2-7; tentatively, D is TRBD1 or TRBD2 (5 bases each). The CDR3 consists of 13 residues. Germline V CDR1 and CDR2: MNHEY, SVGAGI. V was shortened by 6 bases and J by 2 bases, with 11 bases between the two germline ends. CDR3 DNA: TGTGCCAGCAGCCCCGGGGCAACCTACGAGCAGTACTTC. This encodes CASSPGATYEQYF.

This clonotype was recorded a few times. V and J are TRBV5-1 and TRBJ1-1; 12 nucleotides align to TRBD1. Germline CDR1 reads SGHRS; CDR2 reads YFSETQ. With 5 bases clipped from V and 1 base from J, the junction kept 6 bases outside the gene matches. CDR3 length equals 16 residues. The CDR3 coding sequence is TGCGCCAGCAGTATGGGGACAGGGGGCGCGAACACTGAAGCTTTCTTT. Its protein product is CASSMGTGGANTEAFF. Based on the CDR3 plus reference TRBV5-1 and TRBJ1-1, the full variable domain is KAGVTQTPRYLIKTRGQQVTLSCSPISGHRSVSWYQQTPGQGLQFLFEYFSETQRNKGNFPGRFSGRQFSNSRSEMNVSTLELGDSALYLCASSMGTGGANTEAFFGQGTRLTVV.

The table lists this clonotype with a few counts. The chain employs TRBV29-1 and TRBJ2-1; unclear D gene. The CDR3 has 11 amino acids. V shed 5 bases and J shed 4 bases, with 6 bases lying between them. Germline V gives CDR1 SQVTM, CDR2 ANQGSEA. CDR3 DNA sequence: TGCAGCGTTCCCCGTTACAATGAGCAGTTCTTC. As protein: CSVPRYNEQFF.

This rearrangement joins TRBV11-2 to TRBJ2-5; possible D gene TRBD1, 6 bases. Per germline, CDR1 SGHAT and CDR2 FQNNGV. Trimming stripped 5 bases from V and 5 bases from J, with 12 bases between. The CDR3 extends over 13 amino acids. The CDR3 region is CASSATGWETQYF. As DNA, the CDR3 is TGTGCCAGCAGCGCAACAGGGTGGGAGACCCAGTACTTC.

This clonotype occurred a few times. The CDR3 DNA is TGCGCCAGCAGCCAAGGGGGGACAGGTTTCCGCAATGAGCAGTTCTTC. Translation gives CASSQGGTGFRNEQFF. The chain employs TRBV4-1 and TRBJ2-1; 8 positions match TRBD1. V gave up 1 base and J gave up 6 bases; unmatched junction bases: 8. Looked up from germline, CDR1 is MGHRA and CDR2 is YSYEKL. The CDR3 length is 16 residues.

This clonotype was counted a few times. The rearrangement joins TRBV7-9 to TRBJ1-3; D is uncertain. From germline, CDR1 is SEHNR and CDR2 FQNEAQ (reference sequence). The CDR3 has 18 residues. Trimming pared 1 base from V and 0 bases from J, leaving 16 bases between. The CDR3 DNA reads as TGTGCCAGCAGCTTAGGAAGGCTGGTCGGAGCCTCTGGAAACACCATATATTTT. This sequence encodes CASSLGRLVGASGNTIYF.

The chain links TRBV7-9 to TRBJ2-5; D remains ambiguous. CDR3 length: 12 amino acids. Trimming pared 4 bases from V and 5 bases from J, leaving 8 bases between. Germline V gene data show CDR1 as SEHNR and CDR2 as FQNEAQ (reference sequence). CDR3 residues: CASSSLQETQYF. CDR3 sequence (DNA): TGTGCCAGCAGCTCGTTGCAGGAGACCCAGTACTTC.

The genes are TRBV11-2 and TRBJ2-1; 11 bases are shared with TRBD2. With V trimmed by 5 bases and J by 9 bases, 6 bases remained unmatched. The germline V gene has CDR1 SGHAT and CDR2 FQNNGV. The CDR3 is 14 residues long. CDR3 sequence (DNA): TGTGCCAGCAGCATATTTAGCGGGGGGGGTGAGCAGTTCTTC. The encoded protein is CASSIFSGGGEQFF.

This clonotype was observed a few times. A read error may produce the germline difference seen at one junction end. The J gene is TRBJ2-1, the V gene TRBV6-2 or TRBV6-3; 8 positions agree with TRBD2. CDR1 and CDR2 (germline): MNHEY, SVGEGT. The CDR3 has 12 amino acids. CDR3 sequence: CASSYTGTSLVF. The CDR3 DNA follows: TGTGCCAGCAGCTATACCGGGACTAGTCTCGTCTTC.

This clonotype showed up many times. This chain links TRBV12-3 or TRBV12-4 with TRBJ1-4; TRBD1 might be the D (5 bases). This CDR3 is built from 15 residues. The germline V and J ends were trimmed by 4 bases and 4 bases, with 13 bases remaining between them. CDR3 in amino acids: CASSSSWGSNEKLFF. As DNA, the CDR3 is TGTGCCAGCAGTTCCTCCTGGGGCAGTAATGAAAAACTGTTTTTT.

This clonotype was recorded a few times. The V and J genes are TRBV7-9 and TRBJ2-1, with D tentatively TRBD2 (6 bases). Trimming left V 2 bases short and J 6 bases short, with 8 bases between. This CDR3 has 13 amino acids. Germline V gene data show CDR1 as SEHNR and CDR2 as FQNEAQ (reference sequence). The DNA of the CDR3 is TGTGCCAGCAGCTTAATAGCGGTCAATGAGCAGTTCTTC. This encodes CASSLIAVNEQFF.

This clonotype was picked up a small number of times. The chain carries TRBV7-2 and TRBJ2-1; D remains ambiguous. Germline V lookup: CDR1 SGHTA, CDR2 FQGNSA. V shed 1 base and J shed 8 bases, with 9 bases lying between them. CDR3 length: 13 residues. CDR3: CASSLGWSHEQFF. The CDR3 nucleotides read TGTGCCAGCAGCTTAGGGTGGTCCCATGAGCAGTTCTTC.

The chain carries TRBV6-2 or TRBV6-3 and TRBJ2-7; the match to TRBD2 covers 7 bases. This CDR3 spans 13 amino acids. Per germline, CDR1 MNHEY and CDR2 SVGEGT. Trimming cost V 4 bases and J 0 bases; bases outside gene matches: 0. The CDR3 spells CASSWTSSYEQYV. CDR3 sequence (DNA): TGTGCCAGCAGTTGGACTAGCTCCTACGAGCAGTACGTC.

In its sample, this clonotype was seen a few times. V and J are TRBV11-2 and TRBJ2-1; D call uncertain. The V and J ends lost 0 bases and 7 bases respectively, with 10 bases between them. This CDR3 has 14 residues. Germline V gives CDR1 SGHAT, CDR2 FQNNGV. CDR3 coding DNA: TGTGCCAGCAGCTTAGATCCGCGCAGTAATGAGCAGTTCTTC. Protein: CASSLDPRSNEQFF.

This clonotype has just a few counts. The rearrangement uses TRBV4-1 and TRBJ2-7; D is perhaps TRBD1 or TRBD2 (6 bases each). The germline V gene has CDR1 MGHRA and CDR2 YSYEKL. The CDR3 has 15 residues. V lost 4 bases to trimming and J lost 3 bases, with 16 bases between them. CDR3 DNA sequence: TGCGCCAGCAGCCTCATGTCGGGGGCGGACTACGAGCAGTACGTC. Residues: CASSLMSGADYEQYV.

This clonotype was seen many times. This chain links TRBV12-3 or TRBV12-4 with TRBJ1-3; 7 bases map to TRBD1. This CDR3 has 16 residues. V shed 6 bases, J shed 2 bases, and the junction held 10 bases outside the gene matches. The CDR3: CASSLGDSPPGNTIYF. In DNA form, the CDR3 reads TGTGCCAGCAGCCTGGGGGACAGTCCCCCTGGAAACACCATATATTTT.

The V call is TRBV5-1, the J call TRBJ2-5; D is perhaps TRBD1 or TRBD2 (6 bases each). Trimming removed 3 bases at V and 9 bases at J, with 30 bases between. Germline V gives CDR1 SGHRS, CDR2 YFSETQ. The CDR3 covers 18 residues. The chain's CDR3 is CASSWLWDTSQRALSQYF. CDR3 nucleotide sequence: TGCGCCAGCAGCTGGCTCTGGGACACTAGCCAGCGGGCATTATCCCAGTACTTC.

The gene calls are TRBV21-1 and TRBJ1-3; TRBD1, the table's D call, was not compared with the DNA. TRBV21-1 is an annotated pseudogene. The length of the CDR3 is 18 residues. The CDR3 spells CASSKPGQGAISGNTIYF. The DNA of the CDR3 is TGTGCCAGCAGCAAACCGGGACAGGGGGCTATCTCTGGAAACACCATATATTTT.

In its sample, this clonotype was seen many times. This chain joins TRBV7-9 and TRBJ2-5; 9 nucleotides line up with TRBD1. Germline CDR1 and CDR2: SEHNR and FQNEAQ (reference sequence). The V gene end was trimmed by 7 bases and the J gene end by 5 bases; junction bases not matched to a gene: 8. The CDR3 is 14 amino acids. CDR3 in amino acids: CASIPTGGVETQYF. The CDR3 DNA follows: TGTGCCAGCATCCCTACAGGGGGCGTGGAGACCCAGTACTTC. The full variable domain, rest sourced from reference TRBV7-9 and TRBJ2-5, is DTGVSQNPRHKITKRGQNVTFRCDPISEHNRLYWYRQTLGQGPEFLTYFQNEAQLEKSRLLSDRFSAERPKGSFSTLEIQRTEQGDSAMYLCASIPTGGVETQYFGPGTRLLVL.

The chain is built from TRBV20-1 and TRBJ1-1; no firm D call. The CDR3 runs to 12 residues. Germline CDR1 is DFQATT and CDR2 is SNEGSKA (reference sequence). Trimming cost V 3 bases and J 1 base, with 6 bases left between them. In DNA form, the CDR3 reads TGCAGTGCTAGGGACCCGAACACTGAAGCTTTCTTT. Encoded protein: CSARDPNTEAFF.

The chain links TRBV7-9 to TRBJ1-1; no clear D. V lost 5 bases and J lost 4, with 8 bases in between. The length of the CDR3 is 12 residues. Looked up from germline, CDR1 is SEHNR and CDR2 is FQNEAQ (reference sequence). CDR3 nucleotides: TGTGCCAGCAGCCCCCATAGCACTGAAGCTTTCTTT. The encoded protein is CASSPHSTEAFF.

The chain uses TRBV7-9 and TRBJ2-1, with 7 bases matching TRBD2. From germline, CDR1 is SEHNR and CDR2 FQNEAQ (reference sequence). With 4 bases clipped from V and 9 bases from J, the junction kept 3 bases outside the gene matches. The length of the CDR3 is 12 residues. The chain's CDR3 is CASSSLAVEQFF. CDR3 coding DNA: TGTGCCAGCAGCTCGCTAGCGGTTGAGCAGTTCTTC.